Below are 23 T cell receptor beta chains sequenced from a single sample in a study of blood T cell repertoires in COVID-19. This table comes from immunoSEQ multiplex PCR, and its TCRdb copy is limited to in-frame clones, with some not included. The table lists about 100,000 clones, 75% to 90% of them singletons. Sequences were obtained from peripheral blood. The receptors were gathered from a woman in her 70s with active or convalescent COVID-19.

V and J are TRBV27 and TRBJ2-7; TRBD2 agrees at 7 bases. The V and J ends lost 6 bases and 6 bases, in that order; junction bases with no gene match: 14. In germline, CDR1 is MNHEY, CDR2 SMNVEV (reference sequence). The CDR3 has 15 residues. CDR3 protein: CASRARGGLPLEQYF. In DNA form, the CDR3 reads TGTGCCAGCAGGGCTAGGGGAGGGTTGCCTCTCGAGCAGTACTTC.

J is TRBJ1-1 and V is TRBV11-1; TRBD1 is a possible D gene (5 bases). Germline assignment: CDR1 SGHAT and CDR2 FQDESV (reference sequence). The CDR3 runs to 14 residues. Trimming left V 2 bases short and J 6 bases short, with 13 bases between. The CDR3 is CASSLPNPTAEAFF. DNA of the CDR3: TGTGCCAGCAGCTTACCAAATCCGACAGCTGAAGCTTTCTTT.

The chain recombines TRBV5-1 with TRBJ2-7; 11 positions agree with TRBD2. The V gene's germline CDR1 is SGHRS and CDR2 YFSETQ. With 5 bases clipped from V and 1 base from J, the junction kept 5 bases outside the gene matches. The CDR3 has 15 amino acids. CDR3 loop: CASREGLAESYEQYF. The CDR3 DNA reads TGCGCCAGCAGGGAGGGACTAGCGGAGTCCTACGAGCAGTACTTC. The full variable domain, completed using reference TRBV5-1 and TRBJ2-7, is KAGVTQTPRYLIKTRGQQVTLSCSPISGHRSVSWYQQTPGQGLQFLFEYFSETQRNKGNFPGRFSGRQFSNSRSEMNVSTLELGDSALYLCASREGLAESYEQYFGPGTRLTVT.

This rearrangement joins TRBV2 to TRBJ2-1; 11 bases map to TRBD1. Germline lookup yields CDR1 SNHLY and CDR2 FYNNEI. This CDR3 has 15 residues. Unmatched junction bases numbered 11, after V lost 6 bases and J lost 10 bases. For the CDR3, the DNA is TGTGCCAGCAGCCTATTTCCGGGACAGGGGGGCGAGCAGTTCTTC. This gives the protein CASSLFPGQGGEQFF.

The rearrangement links TRBV6-5 to TRBJ2-7; 15 bases line up with TRBD2. Trimming removed 4 bases from V and 1 base from J; junction bases left unmatched: 2. The CDR3 has 16 amino acids. In germline, CDR1 is MNHEY, CDR2 SVGAGI. This CDR3 is CASSWGTSGGSYEQYF. The CDR3 bases are TGTGCCAGCAGTTGGGGGACTAGCGGGGGGTCCTACGAGCAGTACTTC.

This clone was found a few times. This rearrangement joins TRBV2 to TRBJ2-7, with D unresolved. The CDR3 has 14 amino acids. Deletions cut 8 bases from V and 3 bases from J, with 17 bases between. Germline V CDR1 and CDR2: SNHLY, FYNNEI. CDR3 nucleotide sequence: TGTGCCAGCCGTACGTCGCTTACTTACTACGAGCAGTACTTC. Its translation: CASRTSLTYYEQYF.

The rearrangement joins TRBV7-9 to TRBJ1-1; tentatively, D is TRBD1 (6 bases). The CDR3 sequence is 15 residues long. The germline CDR1 and CDR2 sequences are SEHNR and FQNEAQ (reference sequence). V lost 2 bases, J lost 3 bases, and 13 bases lay in between. The CDR3 nucleotides read TGTGCCAGCAGCTTAAGGTCAGGGGAAGACACTGAAGCTTTCTTT. Its protein product is CASSLRSGEDTEAFF. Based on the CDR3 plus reference TRBV7-9 and TRBJ1-1, the full variable domain is DTGVSQNPRHKITKRGQNVTFRCDPISEHNRLYWYRQTLGQGPEFLTYFQNEAQLEKSRLLSDRFSAERPKGSFSTLEIQRTEQGDSAMYLCASSLRSGEDTEAFFGQGTRLTVV.

The chain couples TRBV23-1 to TRBJ2-7, with 10 positions matching TRBD1. TRBV23-1 carries the ORF label, with uncertain function. This CDR3 spans 21 amino acids. After removal of 8 bases from V and 3 bases from J, the junction contained 28 bases not matched to a gene. In DNA form, the CDR3 reads TGCGCCAGCTGTCGGCTGCGCCCGACAGGGGGCTTCAAGCGGGGCAACTACGAGCAGTACTTC. As protein: CASCRLRPTGGFKRGNYEQYF.

The chain carries TRBV10-3 and TRBJ1-4; a possible D gene is TRBD1 (6 bases). The germline gives CDR1 ENHRY, CDR2 SYGVKD. Trimming shortened V by 5 bases and J by 8 bases, and 18 bases separated the two germline ends. There are 15 residues in the CDR3. The chain's CDR3 is CAISPSQGHTEKLFF. Here the CDR3 DNA reads TGTGCCATCAGTCCTTCACAGGGACATACGGAAAAACTGTTTTTT.

V and J are TRBV3-1 (or the pseudogene TRBV3-2) and TRBJ2-7; TRBD2 aligns across 8 bases. Germline assignment: CDR1 LGHDT and CDR2 YNNKEL (reference sequence). The ends lost 3 bases at V and 7 bases at J; junction bases unmatched: 11. The CDR3 is made up of 15 amino acids. DNA of the CDR3: TGTGCCAGCAGCCACGGACTAGCTGACGTTGGGGAGCAGTACTTC. It encodes CASSHGLADVGEQYF.

The V call is TRBV12-3 or TRBV12-4, the J call TRBJ2-3, with a tentative D call TRBD1 (6 bases). The CDR3 is 13 residues long. Trimming shortened V by 6 bases and J by 4 bases, and 11 bases separated the two germline ends. The chain's CDR3 is CASRYRDPDTQYF. Written as DNA, the CDR3 is TGTGCCAGCAGGTACAGGGATCCAGATACGCAGTATTTT.

This clone was seen a handful of times. The V and J genes are TRBV19 and TRBJ2-5; TRBD2 is a possible D gene (6 bases). The CDR3 loop spans 14 amino acids. The V gene lost 3 bases and the J gene lost 5 bases, with 13 bases spanning the gap. Germline CDR1 reads LNHDA; CDR2 reads SQIVND (reference sequence). The CDR3 nucleotides read TGTGCCAGTAGTATCGGACTACGGGGCGAGACCCAGTACTTC. It yields the protein CASSIGLRGETQYF. The entire variable domain, with the rest obtained from reference TRBV19 and TRBJ2-5, is as follows: DGGITQSPKYLFRKEGQNVTLSCEQNLNHDAMYWYRQDPGQGLRLIYYSQIVNDFQKGDIAEGYSVSREKKESFPLTVTSAQKNPTAFYLCASSIGLRGETQYFGPGTRLLVL.

This chain uses TRBV7-2 with TRBJ2-4; 8 bases are a match to TRBD1. This CDR3 spans 14 amino acids. V shed 5 bases and J 6 bases; nucleotides not matched to a gene: 6. The germline V gene encodes CDR1 SGHTA and CDR2 FQGNSA. In DNA, the CDR3 is TGTGCCAGCAGCACGCAGGGGGCCGGAAACATTCAGTACTTC. This sequence encodes CASSTQGAGNIQYF.

The sample holds a few counts of this clone. This chain connects TRBV30 to TRBJ2-1, with TRBD2 identical over 12 bases. After removal of 4 bases from V and 7 bases from J, the junction contained 11 bases not matched to a gene. The CDR3 loop spans 16 amino acids. Germline loops: CDR1 GTSNPN, CDR2 SVGIG (reference sequence). This chain's CDR3 is CAWTPPGLAGTNEQFF. The CDR3 region has the DNA TGTGCCTGGACTCCACCTGGACTAGCGGGGACGAATGAGCAGTTCTTC.

The V and J genes are TRBV24-1 and TRBJ1-5, with D possibly TRBD1 on 5 matching bases. Germline CDR1 is KGHDR and CDR2 is SFDVKD. Trimming took 3 bases from V and 7 from J, leaving 6 bases between them. This CDR3 is 12 amino acids long. CDR3 residues: CATSDGGQPQHF. DNA for the CDR3: TGTGCCACCAGTGATGGGGGGCAGCCCCAGCATTTT.

V is TRBV28 and J is TRBJ2-5; the D gene is possibly TRBD2 (5 bases). The V gene's germline CDR1 is MDHEN and CDR2 SYDVKM. The CDR3 spans 16 residues. V was cut by 7 bases and J by 0 bases, with 18 bases left in between. CDR3 amino acids: CASTARGNPYQETQYF. The CDR3 bases are TGTGCCAGCACCGCAAGAGGGAACCCCTACCAAGAGACCCAGTACTTC.

The DNA of the CDR3 is TGTGCCATCAAAGGGGCCTATAGTACAGATACGCAGTATTTT. Protein product: CAIKGAYSTDTQYF. The rearrangement links TRBV10-3 to TRBJ2-3; a weak D match, TRBD1 (5 bases). The CDR3 is 14 residues long. Trimming removed 7 bases at V and 3 bases at J, with 14 bases between. CDR1 ENHRY and CDR2 SYGVKD come from the germline V gene.

A remark on this clone: The sample has other DNA sequences that encode this CDR3 too. The genes are TRBV5-1 and TRBJ2-3, with 14 positions matching TRBD2. CDR1 is SGHRS, CDR2 YFSETQ, per germline. The trim removed 4 bases at V and 6 bases at J, leaving 4 bases unmatched. The length of the CDR3 is 15 residues. The DNA for the CDR3 is TGCGCCAGCAGCCTGGGACTAGCGGGAGTGGATACGCAGTATTTT. It encodes CASSLGLAGVDTQYF.

This rearrangement joins TRBV7-9 to TRBJ2-3; 10 nucleotides agree with TRBD2. The trim removed 0 bases at V and 4 bases at J, leaving 10 bases unmatched. The CDR3 totals 18 residues. Germline V gives CDR1 SEHNR, CDR2 FQNEAQ (reference sequence). CDR3 sequence (DNA): TGTGCCAGCAGCTTAGCGGCCCCTAGCGGGAGAAGGTCAGATACGCAGTATTTT. It specifies CASSLAAPSGRRSDTQYF.

The chain combines TRBV30 with TRBJ1-3; TRBD1 might be the D (5 bases). The ends were cut back, 0 bases at V and 4 bases at J, with 13 bases in the middle. CDR3 length: 15 residues. CDR1 GTSNPN and CDR2 SVGIG come from the germline V gene (reference sequence). CDR3 sequence reads: CAWSVGGDPGNTIYF. The CDR3 DNA follows: TGTGCCTGGAGTGTAGGAGGGGATCCGGGAAACACCATATATTTT. Based on the CDR3 plus reference TRBV30 and TRBJ1-3, the full variable domain is SQTIHQWPATLVQPVGSPLSLECTVEGTSNPNLYWYRQAAGRGLQLLFYSVGIGQISSEVPQNLSASRPQDRQFILSSKKLLLSDSGFYLCAWSVGGDPGNTIYFGEGSWLTVV.

The chain combines TRBV19 with TRBJ1-1; D uncertain. CDR1 is LNHDA and CDR2 is SQIVND in the germline V gene (reference sequence). V was pared by 4 bases and J by 2 bases, with 5 bases between. The CDR3 is 12 amino acids. CDR3 region: CASSTRNTEAFF. In DNA form, the CDR3 reads TGTGCCAGTAGTACGCGTAACACTGAAGCTTTCTTT.

The chain couples TRBV29-1 to TRBJ2-3; 12 bases fit TRBD2. V shed 4 bases and J 0 bases; nucleotides not matched to a gene: 5. CDR3 size: 16 residues. The germline V gene has CDR1 SQVTM and CDR2 ANQGSEA. CDR3 bases: TGCAGCGTTGGCGCTAGCGGGGGGGCTAGCACAGATACGCAGTATTTT. Its protein is CSVGASGGASTDTQYF.

The V call is TRBV5-6, the J call TRBJ2-5; TRBD1 matches 10 bases. V lost 4 bases to trimming and J lost 8 bases; unmatched junction nucleotides: 8. The germline CDR1 and CDR2 sequences are SGHDT and YYEEEE. The CDR3 loop spans 14 amino acids. Written as DNA, the CDR3 is TGTGCCAGCAGCCCCCGGGACAGGGGATTAACCCAGTACTTC. This translates into CASSPRDRGLTQYF.